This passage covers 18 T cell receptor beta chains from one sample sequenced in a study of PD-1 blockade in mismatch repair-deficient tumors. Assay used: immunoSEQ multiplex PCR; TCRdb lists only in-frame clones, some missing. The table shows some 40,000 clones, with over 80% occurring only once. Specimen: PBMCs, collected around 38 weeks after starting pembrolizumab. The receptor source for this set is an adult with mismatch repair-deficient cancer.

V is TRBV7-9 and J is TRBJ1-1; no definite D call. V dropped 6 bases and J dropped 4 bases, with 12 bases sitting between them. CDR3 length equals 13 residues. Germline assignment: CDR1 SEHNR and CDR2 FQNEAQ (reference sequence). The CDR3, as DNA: TGTGCCAGCAGTTCCATTGCAGGCACTGAAGCTTTCTTT. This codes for CASSSIAGTEAFF.

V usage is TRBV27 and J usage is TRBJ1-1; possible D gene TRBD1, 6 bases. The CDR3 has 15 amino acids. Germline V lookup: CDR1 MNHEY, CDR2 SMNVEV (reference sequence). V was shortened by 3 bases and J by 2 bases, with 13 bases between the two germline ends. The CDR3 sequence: CASSFQGKVNTEAFF. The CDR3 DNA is TGTGCCAGCAGTTTCCAGGGGAAAGTAAACACTGAAGCTTTCTTT.

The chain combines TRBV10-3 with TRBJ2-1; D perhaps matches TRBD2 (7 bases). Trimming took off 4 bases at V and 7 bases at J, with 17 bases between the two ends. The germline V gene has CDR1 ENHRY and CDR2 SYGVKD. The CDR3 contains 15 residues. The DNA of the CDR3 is TGTGCCATCAGTGGTTTCTCGGGGGGCCCGAATGAGCAGTTCTTC. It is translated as CAISGFSGGPNEQFF.

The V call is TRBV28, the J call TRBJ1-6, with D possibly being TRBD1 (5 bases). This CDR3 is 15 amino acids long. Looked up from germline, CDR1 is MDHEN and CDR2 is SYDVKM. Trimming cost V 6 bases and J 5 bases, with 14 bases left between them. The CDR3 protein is CASRGWGTDNSPLHF. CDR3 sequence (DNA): TGTGCCAGCAGGGGGTGGGGGACTGATAATTCACCCCTCCACTTT.

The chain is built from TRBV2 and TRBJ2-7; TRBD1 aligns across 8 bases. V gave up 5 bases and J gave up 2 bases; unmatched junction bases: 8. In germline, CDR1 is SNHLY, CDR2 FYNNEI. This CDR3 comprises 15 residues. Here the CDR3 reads CASSRPDRVAYEQYF. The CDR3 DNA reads TGTGCCAGCAGTCGGCCGGACAGGGTCGCCTACGAGCAGTACTTC.

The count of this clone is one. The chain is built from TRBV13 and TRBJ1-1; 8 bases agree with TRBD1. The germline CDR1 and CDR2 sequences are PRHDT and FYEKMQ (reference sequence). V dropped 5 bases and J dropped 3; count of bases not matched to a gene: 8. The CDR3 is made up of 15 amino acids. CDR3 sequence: CASSQDRVRDTEAFF. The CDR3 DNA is TGTGCCAGCAGCCAGGACAGGGTCAGGGACACTGAAGCTTTCTTT.

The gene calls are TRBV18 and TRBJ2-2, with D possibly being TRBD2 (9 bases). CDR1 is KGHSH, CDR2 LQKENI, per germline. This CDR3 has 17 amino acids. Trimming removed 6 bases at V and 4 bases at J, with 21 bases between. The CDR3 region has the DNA TGTGCCAGCTCTAACCTAGCGGGACAGGCGGGCACCGGGGAGCTGTTTTTT. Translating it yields CASSNLAGQAGTGELFF.

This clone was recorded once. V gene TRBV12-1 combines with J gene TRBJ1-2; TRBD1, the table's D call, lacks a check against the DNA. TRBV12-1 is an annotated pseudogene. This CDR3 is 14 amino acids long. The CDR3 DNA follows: TGTGCCAGCAGCCACAGGGGGCGCGTCTATGGCTACACCTTC. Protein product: CASSHRGRVYGYTF.

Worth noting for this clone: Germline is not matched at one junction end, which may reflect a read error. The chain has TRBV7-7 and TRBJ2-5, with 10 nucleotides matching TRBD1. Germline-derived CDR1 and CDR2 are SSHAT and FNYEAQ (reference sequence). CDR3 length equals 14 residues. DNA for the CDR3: TGTGCTAGCAGCTCTGACAGGGGGCCGGAGACCCAGTACTTC. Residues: CASSSDRGPETQYF.

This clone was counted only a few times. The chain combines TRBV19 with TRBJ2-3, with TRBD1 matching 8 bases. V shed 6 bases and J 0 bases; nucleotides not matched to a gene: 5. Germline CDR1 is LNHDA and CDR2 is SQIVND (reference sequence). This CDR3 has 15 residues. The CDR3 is CASRTRQGSTDTQYF. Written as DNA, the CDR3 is TGTGCCAGTAGGACTCGACAGGGGAGCACAGATACGCAGTATTTT.

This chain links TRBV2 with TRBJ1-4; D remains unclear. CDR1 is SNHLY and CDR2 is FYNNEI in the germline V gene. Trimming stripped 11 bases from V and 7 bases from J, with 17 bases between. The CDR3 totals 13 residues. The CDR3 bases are TGTGCCGGAACGCGTGTATCTAGTGAAAAACTGTTTTTT. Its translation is CAGTRVSSEKLFF.

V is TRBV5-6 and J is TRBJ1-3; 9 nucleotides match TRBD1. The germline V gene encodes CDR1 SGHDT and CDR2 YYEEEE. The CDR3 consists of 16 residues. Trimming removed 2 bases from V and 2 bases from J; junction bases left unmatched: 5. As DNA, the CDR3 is TGTGCCAGCAGCTTCTGGACAGGGGCGGCTGGAAACACCATATATTTT. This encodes CASSFWTGAAGNTIYF.

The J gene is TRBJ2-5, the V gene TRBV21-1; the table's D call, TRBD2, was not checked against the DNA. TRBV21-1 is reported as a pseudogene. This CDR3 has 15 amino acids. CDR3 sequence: CASSTFKRRQETQYF. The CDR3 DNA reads TGTGCCAGCAGTACGTTTAAGCGTCGGCAAGAGACCCAGTACTTC.

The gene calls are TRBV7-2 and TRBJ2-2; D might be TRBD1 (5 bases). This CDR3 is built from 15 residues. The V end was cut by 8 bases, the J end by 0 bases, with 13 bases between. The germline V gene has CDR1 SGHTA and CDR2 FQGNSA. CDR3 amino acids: CASHRGLPNTGELFF. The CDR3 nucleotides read TGTGCCAGCCATAGGGGCTTACCGAACACCGGGGAGCTGTTTTTT. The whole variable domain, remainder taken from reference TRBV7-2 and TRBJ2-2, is GAGVSQSPSNKVTEKGKDVELRCDPISGHTALYWYRQSLGQGLEFLIYFQGNSAPDKSGLPSDRFSAERTGGSVSTLTIQRTQQEDSAVYLCASHRGLPNTGELFFGEGSRLTVL.

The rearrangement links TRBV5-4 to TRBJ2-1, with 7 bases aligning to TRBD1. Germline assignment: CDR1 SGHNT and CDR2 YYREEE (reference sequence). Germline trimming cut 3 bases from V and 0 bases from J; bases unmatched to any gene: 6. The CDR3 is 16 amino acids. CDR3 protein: CASSWRQGRSYNEQFF. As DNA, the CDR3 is TGTGCCAGCAGCTGGAGACAGGGCCGCTCCTACAATGAGCAGTTCTTC.

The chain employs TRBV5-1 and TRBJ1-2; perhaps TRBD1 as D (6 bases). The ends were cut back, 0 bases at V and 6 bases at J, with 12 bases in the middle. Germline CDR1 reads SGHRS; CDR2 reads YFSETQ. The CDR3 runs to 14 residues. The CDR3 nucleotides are TGCGCCAGCAGCTTGGGGGACAAGGGCCATGGCTACACCTTC. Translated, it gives CASSLGDKGHGYTF.

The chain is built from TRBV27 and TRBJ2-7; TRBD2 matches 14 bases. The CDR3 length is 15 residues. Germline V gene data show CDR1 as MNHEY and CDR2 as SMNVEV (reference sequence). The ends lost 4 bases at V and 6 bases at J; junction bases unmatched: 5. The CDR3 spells CASSSGLAGGLEQYF. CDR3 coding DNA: TGTGCCAGCAGTTCTGGACTAGCGGGAGGTCTCGAGCAGTACTTC.

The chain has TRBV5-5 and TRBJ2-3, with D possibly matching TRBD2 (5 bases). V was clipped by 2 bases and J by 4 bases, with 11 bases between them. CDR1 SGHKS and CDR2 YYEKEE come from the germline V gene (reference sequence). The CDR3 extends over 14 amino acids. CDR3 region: CASSLAAGSDTQYF. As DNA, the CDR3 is TGTGCCAGCAGCTTAGCGGCGGGCTCAGATACGCAGTATTTT.